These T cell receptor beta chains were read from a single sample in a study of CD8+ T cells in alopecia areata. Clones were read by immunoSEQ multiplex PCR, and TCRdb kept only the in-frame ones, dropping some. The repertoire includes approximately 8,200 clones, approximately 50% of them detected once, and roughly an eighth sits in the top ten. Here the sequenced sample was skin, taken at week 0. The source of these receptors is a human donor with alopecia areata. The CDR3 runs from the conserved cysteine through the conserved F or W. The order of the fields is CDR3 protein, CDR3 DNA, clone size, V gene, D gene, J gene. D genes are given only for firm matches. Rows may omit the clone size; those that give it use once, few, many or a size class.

CDR3: CASSQESGFPSEAFF; DNA: TGCGCCAGCAGCCAAGAATCAGGGTTTCCCTCTGAAGCTTTCTTT; size: NA; V: TRBV4-1; D: NA; J: TRBJ1-1
CDR3: CASSNFGQGDIQYF; DNA: TGTGCCAGCAGCAATTTCGGACAGGGCGACATTCAGTACTTC; size: medium-sized; V: TRBV21-1; D: NA; J: TRBJ2-4
CDR3: CASSTLGHLEAFF; DNA: TGTGCCAGCAGCACCCTCGGACACCTAGAAGCTTTCTTT; size: NA; V: TRBV7-9; D: NA; J: TRBJ1-1
CDR3: CASSLASGLDTQYF; DNA: TGTGCCAGCAGCTTAGCCAGCGGGCTTGATACGCAGTATTTT; size: few; V: TRBV7-8; D: NA; J: TRBJ2-3
CDR3: CAISVAGGLYEQYF; DNA: TGTGCCATCAGTGTTGCGGGAGGGCTATACGAGCAGTACTTC; size: NA; V: TRBV10-3; D: TRBD2; J: TRBJ2-7
CDR3: CASSVRQGVTVGQYF; DNA: TGTGCCAGTAGTGTCCGACAGGGGGTTACGGTCGGGCAGTACTTC; size: NA; V: TRBV19; D: TRBD1; J: TRBJ2-7
CDR3: CASSLILAGGDDEQFF; DNA: TGTGCCAGCAGCCTAATACTAGCGGGAGGAGACGATGAGCAGTTCTTC; size: NA; V: TRBV28; D: TRBD2; J: TRBJ2-1
CDR3: CASRGVGTDTQYF; DNA: TGTGCCAGCAGGGGGGTCGGGACAGATACGCAGTATTTT; size: NA; V: TRBV2; D: NA; J: TRBJ2-3
CDR3: CASSYSRSTGSRFF; DNA: TGTGCCAGCAGTTACTCGCGGTCAACAGGATCAAGGTTCTTC; size: NA; V: TRBV6-5; D: NA; J: TRBJ2-1
CDR3: CASSPGQQETQYF; DNA: TGTGCCAGCTCACCTGGACAGCAAGAGACCCAGTACTTC; size: NA; V: TRBV18; D: NA; J: TRBJ2-5
CDR3: CASGAGDLRNEKLFF; DNA: TGTGCCAGCGGCGCTGGGGACCTAAGAAATGAAAAACTGTTTTTT; size: NA; V: TRBV9; D: NA; J: TRBJ1-4
CDR3: CSVDGQVGGCGGEAFF; DNA: TGCAGCGTTGACGGGCAGGTAGGGGGATGCGGGGGTGAAGCTTTCTTT; size: few; V: TRBV29-1; D: NA; J: TRBJ1-1
CDR3: CASSLGIIEQFF; DNA: TGTGCCAGCAGCTTGGGAATTATTGAGCAGTTCTTC; size: NA; V: TRBV5-5; D: NA; J: TRBJ2-1
CDR3: CASSPKGLLYNEQFF; DNA: TGTGCCAGTAGTCCAAAGGGACTACTTTACAATGAGCAGTTCTTC; size: few; V: TRBV19; D: TRBD2; J: TRBJ2-1
CDR3: CASSEVGYSGYTF; DNA: TGTGCCAGCAGTGAAGTTGGGTACTCAGGCTACACCTTC; size: once; V: TRBV6-1; D: NA; J: TRBJ1-2
CDR3: CASSPAGAEKLFF; DNA: TGTGCCAGCAGCCCAGCGGGTGCTGAAAAACTGTTTTTT; size: NA; V: TRBV5-4; D: NA; J: TRBJ1-4
CDR3: CASSYSWVGTEAFF; DNA: TGTGCCAGCAGTTACTCCTGGGTGGGCACTGAAGCTTTCTTT; size: NA; V: TRBV6-6; D: NA; J: TRBJ1-1
CDR3: CASRGRQGGNYGYTF; DNA: TGTGCCAGCAGGGGGCGACAGGGTGGAAACTATGGCTACACCTTC; size: NA; V: TRBV7-2; D: TRBD1; J: TRBJ1-2
CDR3: CASSEALAGTTGELFF; DNA: TGTGCCAGCAGTGAAGCGCTTGCAGGGACCACCGGGGAGCTGTTTTTT; size: NA; V: TRBV6-1; D: NA; J: TRBJ2-2
CDR3: CASSPERQETQYF; DNA: TGTGCCAGCAGCCCGGAGCGGCAAGAGACCCAGTACTTC; size: few; V: TRBV2; D: NA; J: TRBJ2-5
CDR3: CAWSDDRRGSYNEQFF; DNA: TGTGCCTGGAGTGACGACCGCAGGGGATCCTACAATGAGCAGTTCTTC; size: NA; V: TRBV30; D: NA; J: TRBJ2-1
CDR3: CAYQEASTDTQYF; DNA: TGTGCCTATCAGGAGGCCAGCACAGATACGCAGTATTTT; size: NA; V: TRBV19; D: NA; J: TRBJ2-3
CDR3: CASMEGGSYNEQFF; DNA: TGTGCCAGTATGGAAGGGGGAAGCTACAATGAGCAGTTCTTC; size: NA; V: TRBV19; D: NA; J: TRBJ2-1
CDR3: CASSPKDTQYF; DNA: TGTGCCAGCAGCCCCAAGGATACGCAGTATTTT; size: few; V: TRBV11-2; D: NA; J: TRBJ2-3
CDR3: CAISEDRENYGYTF; DNA: TGTGCCATCAGTGAGGACAGGGAGAACTATGGCTACACCTTC; size: NA; V: TRBV10-3; D: TRBD1; J: TRBJ1-2
CDR3: CASSTDRGTEAFF; DNA: TGTGCCAGCAGCACGGACAGGGGCACTGAAGCTTTCTTT; size: NA; V: TRBV7-2; D: TRBD1; J: TRBJ1-1
CDR3: CATSRDRGYEQYF; DNA: TGTGCCACCAGCAGAGATCGTGGGTACGAGCAGTACTTC; size: few; V: TRBV15; D: NA; J: TRBJ2-7
CDR3: CASIGTSGSYEQYF; DNA: TGTGCCAGCATTGGGACTAGCGGGAGCTACGAGCAGTACTTC; size: NA; V: TRBV2; D: TRBD2; J: TRBJ2-7
CDR3: CASSGPSYEQYF; DNA: TGCGCCAGCAGTGGGCCCAGCTACGAGCAGTACTTC; size: few; V: TRBV10-2; D: NA; J: TRBJ2-7
CDR3: CASSAGTGRNQPQHF; DNA: TGTGCCAGCAGCGCCGGGACAGGCCGAAATCAGCCCCAGCATTTT; size: NA; V: TRBV9; D: TRBD1; J: TRBJ1-5
CDR3: CASMGRTELYNEQFF; DNA: TGTGCCAGCATGGGGAGAACAGAGCTTTACAATGAGCAGTTCTTC; size: NA; V: TRBV5-5; D: NA; J: TRBJ2-1
CDR3: CASSQPGDQETQYF; DNA: TGTGCCAGCAGCCAACCGGGAGACCAAGAGACCCAGTACTTC; size: NA; V: TRBV4-2; D: NA; J: TRBJ2-5
CDR3: CAWSGGRVNTGELFF; DNA: TGTGCCTGGAGCGGGGGACGGGTGAACACCGGGGAGCTGTTTTTT; size: few; V: TRBV30; D: NA; J: TRBJ2-2
CDR3: CASSLRHGLSPAETQYF; DNA: TGTGCCAGCAGCTTACGTCATGGCCTCAGCCCCGCGGAGACCCAGTACTTC; size: few; V: TRBV7-3; D: NA; J: TRBJ2-5
CDR3: CATGPKLQGPDYGYTF; DNA: TGTGCCACCGGACCTAAACTTCAGGGACCCGACTATGGCTACACCTTC; size: NA; V: TRBV15; D: NA; J: TRBJ1-2
CDR3: CASLGTGFFNEQFF; DNA: TGTGCCAGCTTAGGGACAGGGTTTTTCAATGAGCAGTTCTTC; size: few; V: TRBV9; D: TRBD1; J: TRBJ2-1
CDR3: CASRTGGYEQYF; DNA: TGTGCCAGCAGGACCGGCGGCTACGAGCAGTACTTC; size: few; V: TRBV6-5; D: NA; J: TRBJ2-7
CDR3: CASSGGRGADQPQHF; DNA: TGTGCCAGCAGTGGGGGAAGGGGGGCAGATCAGCCCCAGCATTTT; size: NA; V: TRBV6-6; D: NA; J: TRBJ1-5
CDR3: CASSPPSASRGDTEAFF; DNA: TGTGCCAGCTCACCACCCAGTGCGAGCCGGGGGGACACTGAAGCTTTCTTT; size: NA; V: TRBV18; D: NA; J: TRBJ1-1
CDR3: CASSLVPEETQYF; DNA: TGCGCCAGCAGCTTGGTGCCCGAAGAGACCCAGTACTTC; size: few; V: TRBV5-1; D: NA; J: TRBJ2-5
CDR3: CASSFWGSYNEQFF; DNA: TGTGCCAGCAGCTTCTGGGGGAGCTACAATGAGCAGTTCTTC; size: NA; V: TRBV7-9; D: NA; J: TRBJ2-1
CDR3: CAISGTGDSSYEQYF; DNA: TGTGCCATCAGTGGGACAGGGGATAGCTCCTACGAGCAGTACTTC; size: NA; V: TRBV10-3; D: TRBD1; J: TRBJ2-7
CDR3: CASSLTSSTGELFF; DNA: TGTGCCAGCAGCTTAACATCTAGCACCGGGGAGCTGTTTTTT; size: NA; V: TRBV7-2; D: NA; J: TRBJ2-2